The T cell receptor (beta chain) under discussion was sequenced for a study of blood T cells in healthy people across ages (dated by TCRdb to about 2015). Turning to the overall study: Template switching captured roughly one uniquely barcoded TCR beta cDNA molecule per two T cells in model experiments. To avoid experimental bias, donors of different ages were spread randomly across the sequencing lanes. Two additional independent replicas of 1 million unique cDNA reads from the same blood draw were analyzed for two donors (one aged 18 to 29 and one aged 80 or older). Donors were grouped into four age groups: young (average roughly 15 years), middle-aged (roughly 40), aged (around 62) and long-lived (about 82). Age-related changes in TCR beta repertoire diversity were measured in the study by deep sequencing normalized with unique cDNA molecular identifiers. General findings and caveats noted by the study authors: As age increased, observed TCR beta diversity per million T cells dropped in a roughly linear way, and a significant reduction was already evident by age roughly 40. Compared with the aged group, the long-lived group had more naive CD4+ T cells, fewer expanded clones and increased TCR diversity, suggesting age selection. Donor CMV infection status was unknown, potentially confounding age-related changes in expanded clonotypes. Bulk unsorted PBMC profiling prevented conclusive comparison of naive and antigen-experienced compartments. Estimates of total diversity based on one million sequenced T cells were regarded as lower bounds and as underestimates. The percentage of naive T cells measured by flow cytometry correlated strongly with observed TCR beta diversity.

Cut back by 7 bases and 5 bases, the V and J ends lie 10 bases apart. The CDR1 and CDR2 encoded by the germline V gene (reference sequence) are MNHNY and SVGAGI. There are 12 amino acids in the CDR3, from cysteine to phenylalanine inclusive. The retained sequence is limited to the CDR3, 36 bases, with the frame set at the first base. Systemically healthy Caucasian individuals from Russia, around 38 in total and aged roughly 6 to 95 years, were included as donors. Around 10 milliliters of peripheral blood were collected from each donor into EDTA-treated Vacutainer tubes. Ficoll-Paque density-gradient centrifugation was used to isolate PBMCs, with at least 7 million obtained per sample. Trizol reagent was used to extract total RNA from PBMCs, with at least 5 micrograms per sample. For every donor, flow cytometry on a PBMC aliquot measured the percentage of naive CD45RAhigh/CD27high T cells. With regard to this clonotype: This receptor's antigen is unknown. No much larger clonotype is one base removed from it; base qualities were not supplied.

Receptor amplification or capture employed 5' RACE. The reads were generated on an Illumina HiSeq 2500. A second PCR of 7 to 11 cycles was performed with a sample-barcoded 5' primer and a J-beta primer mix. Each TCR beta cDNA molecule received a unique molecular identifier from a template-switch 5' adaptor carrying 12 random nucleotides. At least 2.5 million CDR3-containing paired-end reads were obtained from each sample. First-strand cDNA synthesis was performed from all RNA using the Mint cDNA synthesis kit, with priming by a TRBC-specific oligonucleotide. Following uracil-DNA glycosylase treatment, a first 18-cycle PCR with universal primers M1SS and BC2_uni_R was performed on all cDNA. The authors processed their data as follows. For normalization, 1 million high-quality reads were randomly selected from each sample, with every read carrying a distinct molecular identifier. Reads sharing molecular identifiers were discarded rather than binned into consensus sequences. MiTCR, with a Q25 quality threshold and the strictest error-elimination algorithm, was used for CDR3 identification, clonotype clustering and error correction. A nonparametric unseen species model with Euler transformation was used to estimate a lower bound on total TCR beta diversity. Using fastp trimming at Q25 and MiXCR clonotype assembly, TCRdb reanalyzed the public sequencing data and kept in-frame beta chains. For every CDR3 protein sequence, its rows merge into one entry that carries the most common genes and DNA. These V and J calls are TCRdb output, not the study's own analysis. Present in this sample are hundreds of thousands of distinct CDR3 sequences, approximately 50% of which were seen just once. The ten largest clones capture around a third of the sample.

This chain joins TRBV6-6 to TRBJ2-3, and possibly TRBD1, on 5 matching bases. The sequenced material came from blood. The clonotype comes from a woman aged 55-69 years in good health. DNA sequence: TGTGCCAGCACCAGGGCCGTAGATACGCAGTATTTT. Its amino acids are CASTRAVDTQYF.